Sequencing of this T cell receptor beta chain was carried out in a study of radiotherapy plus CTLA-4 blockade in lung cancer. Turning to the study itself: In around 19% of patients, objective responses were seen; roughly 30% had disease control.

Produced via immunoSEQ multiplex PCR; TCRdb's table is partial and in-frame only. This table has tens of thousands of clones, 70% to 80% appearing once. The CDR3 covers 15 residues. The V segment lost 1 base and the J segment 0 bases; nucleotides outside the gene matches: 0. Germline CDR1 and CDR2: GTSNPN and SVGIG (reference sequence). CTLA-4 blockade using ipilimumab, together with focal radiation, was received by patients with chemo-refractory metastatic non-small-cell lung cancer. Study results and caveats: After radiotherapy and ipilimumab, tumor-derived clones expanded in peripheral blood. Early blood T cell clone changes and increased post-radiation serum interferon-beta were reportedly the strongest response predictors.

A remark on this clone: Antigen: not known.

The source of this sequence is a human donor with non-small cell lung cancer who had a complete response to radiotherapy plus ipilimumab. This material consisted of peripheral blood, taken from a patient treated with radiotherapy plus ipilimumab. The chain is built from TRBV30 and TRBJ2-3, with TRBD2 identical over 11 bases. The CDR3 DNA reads TGTGCCTGGAGTGCTAGCGGGAGGAGCACAGATACGCAGTATTTT. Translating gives CAWSASGRSTDTQYF.